This record covers a single T cell receptor (beta chain). This clonotype showed up just a few times. Its antigen remains unidentified. Base quality data are lacking; no much larger clone is found one base away. Libraries were constructed by RT-PCR. Data came from a NextSeq 550. TCRdb cleaned the public reads at Q25 with fastp, built clones with MiXCR and kept in-frame beta chains. Records with the same CDR3 protein are collapsed into one entry carrying the most frequent genes and DNA. Within this sample are roughly 880,000 distinct CDR3 sequences, with more than 15% of them counted one time only. The ten top clones hold 5% to 7.5% of the sample. V and J are truncated by 4 bases and 12 bases respectively, leaving an intervening sequence of 18 bases. Reading the germline V gene gives CDR1 KGHDR and CDR2 SFDVKD. Its CDR3 holds 14 amino acids, cysteine through phenylalanine. Kept here is only the CDR3 DNA, which spans 42 bases and is read in frame from base 1.

This sample was taken from a study of patients and donors after allogeneic stem cell transplantation (dated by TCRdb to 2020 to 2021). The receptor chain draws on TRBV24-1 and TRBJ2-1; the D gene is perhaps TRBD2, on 6 matching bases. Sequenced: blood, either unsorted or a sorted T cell fraction (not recorded which). This TCR came from a human donor who was either an allogeneic HSCT recipient or a stem cell or donor lymphocyte infusion donor (not recorded which). It is not recorded whose cells these are; they may come from a transplant donor. The bases are TGTGCCACCAGTGACCCCGCTACCGGGACTTCGCAGTTCTTC. This sequence encodes CATSDPATGTSQFF.